The rows below give T cell receptor beta chains drawn from one sample of a study of T cell responses to AZD1222 COVID-19 vaccine. Some clones are missing from TCRdb's copy, which holds only in-frame ones; the method was immunoSEQ multiplex PCR. The data show approximately 150,000 clones, roughly 90% seen once. The specimen comprised peripheral blood, sampled on day 0 of AZD1222 vaccination. The receptors come from an adult in good health. Both conserved end residues are part of each CDR3. The D gene is left open where the match is weak. Clone size appears in some rows only: once, few, many, or a class for an expanded clone.

clone_size j_call v_call d_call cdr3_nt cdr3_aa
- TRBJ2-1 TRBV28 - TGTGCCAGCAGTTTATTCAGGGGAAGGAGTGAGCAGTTCTTC CASSLFRGRSEQFF
- TRBJ2-1 TRBV28 - TGTGCCAGCAGCACCCTGGGCTGGAGAAAGAAGAATGAGCAGTTCTTC CASSTLGWRKKNEQFF
- TRBJ2-7 TRBV19 - TGTGCCAGTAGCGTGACAGTAACGCTCTCCTACGAGCAGTACTTC CASSVTVTLSYEQYF
- TRBJ2-1 TRBV9 - TGTGCCAGCAGCCTCGGGGTAGGGCAGGATGAGCAGTTCTTC CASSLGVGQDEQFF
- TRBJ2-1 TRBV4-3 - TGCGCCAGCAGCCAAGCCGTCGGGCCTTGGAGCTCCTACAATGAGCAGTTCTTC CASSQAVGPWSSYNEQFF
once TRBJ1-4 TRBV3-1/TRBV3-2 TRBD1 TGTGCCAGCAGCCTGAGAAACCAGGGGGTTCTCAATGAAAAACTGTTTTTT CASSLRNQGVLNEKLFF
- TRBJ1-2 TRBV7-9 - TGTGCCAGCAGCTTACGCCCCTACTATGGCTACACCTTC CASSLRPYYGYTF
- TRBJ1-1 TRBV15 - TGTGCCACCAGCAGAGAGAGGGGTTGGACTGAAGCTTTCTTT CATSRERGWTEAFF
- TRBJ1-1 TRBV19 - TGTGCCAGTAGTAGGGACCGACTGAACACTGAAGCTTTCTTT CASSRDRLNTEAFF
- TRBJ2-2 TRBV24-1 - TGTGCCACCAGTGTGGGGGAATCGAACACCGGGGAGCTGTTTTTT CATSVGESNTGELFF
- TRBJ1-4 TRBV5-4 - TGTGCCAGCAGCTTGGCCTCTGCAACTAATGAAAAACTGTTTTTT CASSLASATNEKLFF
- TRBJ2-5 TRBV28 TRBD1 TGTGCCAGCAGTTTTAGACAGGGTCAAGAGACCCAGTACTTC CASSFRQGQETQYF
few TRBJ2-1 TRBV7-8 - TGTGCCAGCAGCTTAAGGCTATCCACCTACAATGAGCAGTTCTTC CASSLRLSTYNEQFF
- TRBJ2-5 TRBV10-3 - TGTGCCATCAGCGAGCGGCTAGAGACCCAGTACTTC CAISERLETQYF
- TRBJ2-7 TRBV28 - TGTGCCAGCAGTTTGTGGGGTTCCGGACTCTACGAGCAGTACTTC CASSLWGSGLYEQYF
- TRBJ2-5 TRBV5-1 - TGCGCCAGCAGCCCCGGTGTCCAAGAGACCCAGTACTTC CASSPGVQETQYF
- TRBJ1-1 TRBV7-3 TRBD1 TGTGCCAGCAGCTTAACCGGGACAGGGTTAATCACTGAAGCTTTCTTT CASSLTGTGLITEAFF
- TRBJ2-7 TRBV15 - TGTGCCACCAGCAGAGACCGTACTATCGCCTACGAGCAGTACTTC CATSRDRTIAYEQYF
- TRBJ1-6 TRBV19 TRBD1 TGTGCCAGTCGGACAGGGCTTGCTTCACCCCTCCACTTT CASRTGLASPLHF
- TRBJ1-1 TRBV6-2/TRBV6-3 - TGTGCCAGCAGTTCCTCGTTGGACAAAGCTGAAGCTTTCTTT CASSSSLDKAEAFF
- TRBJ2-1 TRBV18 - TGTGCCAGCTCACCACCGACGGGGAATGAGCAGTTCTTC CASSPPTGNEQFF
- TRBJ1-2 TRBV15 - TGTGCCACCAGAGGCTCAGGCAGGGCGCCGGTCGGGAATGGCTACACCTTC CATRGSGRAPVGNGYTF
- TRBJ2-2 TRBV7-8 - TGTGCCAGCAGCTCGACTAGGCAAACCGGGGAGCTGTTTTTT CASSSTRQTGELFF
- TRBJ2-3 TRBV5-6 - TGTGCCAGCAGCTTGGCGGTGGGCGGGGCTAGCACAGATACGCAGTATTTT CASSLAVGGASTDTQYF
- TRBJ2-3 TRBV5-1 - TGCGCCAGCAGCTTGCAGCCCCGGGATGATACGCAGTATTTT CASSLQPRDDTQYF
- TRBJ2-7 TRBV5-8 TRBD2 TGTGCCAGCAGCTACCAGGGACTAGCGGGTGCGAGCTCCTACGAGCAGTACTTC CASSYQGLAGASSYEQYF
few TRBJ2-1 TRBV7-3 TRBD2 TGTGCCAGCAGCTTTGGACTAGCGGGGAACAATGAGCAGTTCTTC CASSFGLAGNNEQFF
- TRBJ1-2 TRBV11-2 - TGTGCCAGCAGCTTAGGGGGGTTTCAATATGGCTACACCTTC CASSLGGFQYGYTF
- TRBJ1-2 TRBV2 - TGTGCCAGCAGCGCTACAGGGTTCTATGGCTACACCTTC CASSATGFYGYTF
- TRBJ1-4 TRBV12-3/TRBV12-4 - TGTGCCAGCAGTCCCCAGGGACGGAAGGCACTGTTTTTT CASSPQGRKALFF
- TRBJ2-7 TRBV6-5 - TGTGCCAGCAGTTACGGACGGGGAAGGTACGAGCAGTACTTC CASSYGRGRYEQYF
once TRBJ1-4 TRBV7-9 - TGTGCCAGCAGCTTAGCGGTCAGGGCGGCTAATGAAAAACTGTTTTTT CASSLAVRAANEKLFF
- TRBJ1-5 TRBV19 TRBD1 TGTGCCAGTAGTATCCCCAGCTCACAGGGGTATAGCAATCAGCCCCAGCATTTT CASSIPSSQGYSNQPQHF
- TRBJ1-2 TRBV12-3/TRBV12-4 - TGTGCCAGCAGTTCTGGTAGGCACTATGGCTACACCTTC CASSSGRHYGYTF
- TRBJ1-6 TRBV7-2 TRBD1 TGTGCCAGCAGCTTAGAACAGGGGTTCGGGTTGTCCTATAATTCACCCCTCCACTTT CASSLEQGFGLSYNSPLHF
- TRBJ2-5 TRBV2 - TGTGCCAGCAGTGAACCCAAGAACCGGGAAGAGACCCAGTACTTC CASSEPKNREETQYF
- TRBJ1-1 TRBV19 - TGTGCCAGTAGTATGCGGGGGACTGAAGCTTTCTTT CASSMRGTEAFF
- TRBJ1-1 TRBV7-2 - TGTGCCAGCAGCTTCTCGAAGGGGCGGAACACTGAAGCTTTCTTT CASSFSKGRNTEAFF
- TRBJ2-7 TRBV29-1 TRBD1 TGCAGCTTCACTCCTGGACAGGGGAGCTCCTACGAGCAGTACTTC CSFTPGQGSSYEQYF
- TRBJ2-7 TRBV6-5 - TGTGCCAGCAGTCCCCCCTCCTACGAGCAGTACTTC CASSPPSYEQYF
few TRBJ1-1 TRBV5-8 - TGTGCCAGCAGCTTGGGGGTTAACACTGAAGCTTTCTTT CASSLGVNTEAFF
- TRBJ1-6 TRBV7-3 - TGTGCCAGCAGCTTAGGCGGGGGTACAAATTCACCCCTCCACTTT CASSLGGGTNSPLHF
- TRBJ2-7 TRBV7-2 TRBD2 TGTGCCAGCAGCAGGGGACTAGCCTACGAGCAGTACTTC CASSRGLAYEQYF
- TRBJ2-5 TRBV24-1 - TGTGCCACCAGTGATGGAGAGACCCAGTACTTC CATSDGETQYF
once TRBJ2-1 TRBV5-4 TRBD2 TGTGCCAGCAGCGAGGGACTAGCGGGAGGACAGTACAATGAGCAGTTCTTC CASSEGLAGGQYNEQFF
- TRBJ2-7 TRBV4-1 TRBD2 TGCGCCAGCAGCATACCCGGGGGAGGGTACGAGCAGTACTTC CASSIPGGGYEQYF